This T cell receptor beta chain was obtained from a study of identical twins. On this clonotype itself: Its antigen is still unknown.

Via MiXCR, TCRdb re-called the 5' RACE reads, giving one row per CDR3 protein. The table records over 600,000 distinct CDR3 sequences, approximately 22% of them present only once. Germline assignment: CDR1 MNHEY and CDR2 SMNVEV (reference sequence). CDR3 length equals 15 residues. V was trimmed by 5 bases and J by 5 bases, leaving 18 bases between them. Study-wide results and limits: The presence of invariant MAIT and iNKT cells could partly confound analyses of zero-insertion sequences. There were fewer insertions in abundant cord blood beta clonotypes, but memory repertoires showed no such pattern.

These data also featured in a second study, about T cells expressing NK-cell markers. That report adds: Sorted CD3+CD56-NKG2C+, CD3+CD56+NKG2C- and CD3+CD56+NKG2C+ T cells were the source of the TCR beta repertoires. HCMV serostatus: seven of eight sequenced donors positive, one negative.

This rearrangement joins TRBV27 to TRBJ1-2, with D maybe TRBD1 (6 bases). The receptor was derived from a woman younger than 35 in good health. The material sequenced was PBMCs. The CDR3 DNA reads TGTGCCAGCAGTCCGATGACAGGTCGAGATTATGGCTACACCTTC. This codes for CASSPMTGRDYGYTF.